The 11 T cell receptor beta chains below were found in one sample sequenced in a study of T cell changes during pregnancy in multiple sclerosis. Sequencing used immunoSEQ multiplex PCR; TCRdb keeps in-frame clones, though not all of them. The sample holds about 100,000 clones, around 90% seen once. Sequences were derived from peripheral blood, sampled in the second trimester of pregnancy. These receptors came from a female donor with multiple sclerosis, enrolled in a pregnancy study.

V gene TRBV5-6 combines with J gene TRBJ2-7; TRBD1 matches 10 bases. CDR3 length: 14 residues. Germline lookup yields CDR1 SGHDT and CDR2 YYEEEE. The V and J ends lost 4 bases and 2 bases, in that order; junction bases with no gene match: 3. The CDR3 here is CASSTGTGAYEQYF. The CDR3 region has the DNA TGTGCCAGCAGCACCGGGACAGGGGCCTACGAGCAGTACTTC.

The chain uses TRBV29-1 and TRBJ1-2; D possibly corresponds to TRBD1 (6 bases). The CDR3 spans 13 residues. Trimming stripped 7 bases from V and 2 bases from J, with 14 bases between. The germline gives CDR1 SQVTM, CDR2 ANQGSEA. The CDR3 nucleotides are TGCAGCGCAAACAGGGCGACCAACTATGGCTACACCTTC. It translates to CSANRATNYGYTF. The variable domain in full, completed from reference TRBV29-1 and TRBJ1-2, reads SAVISQKPSRDICQRGTSLTIQCQVDSQVTMMFWYRQQPGQSLTLIATANQGSEATYESGFVIDKFPISRPNLTFSTLTVSNMSPEDSSIYLCSANRATNYGYTFGSGTRLTVV.

The V call is TRBV14, the J call TRBJ1-4; 9 bases agree with TRBD1. Germline values: CDR1 SGHDN, CDR2 FVKESK. Trimming cost V 4 bases and J 8 bases; bases outside gene matches: 8. The CDR3 sequence is 15 residues long. This CDR3 reads CASSLLQGAREKLFF. The CDR3 DNA reads as TGTGCCAGCAGCCTGTTACAGGGGGCGCGCGAAAAACTGTTTTTT.

The rearrangement uses TRBV11-3 and TRBJ2-2; 8 nucleotides line up with TRBD2. V was pared by 5 bases and J by 1 base, with 3 bases of the junction left unmatched. This CDR3 contains 15 residues. The V gene's germline CDR1 is SGHNT and CDR2 YENEEA. CDR3 coding DNA: TGTGCCAGCAGCCCTCGGGGGGGGAACACCGGGGAGCTGTTTTTT. Translated: CASSPRGGNTGELFF.

This chain links TRBV5-1 with TRBJ2-5; D is perhaps TRBD1 (5 bases). The CDR3 is 15 amino acids. Per germline, CDR1 SGHRS and CDR2 YFSETQ. Trimming shortened V by 0 bases and J by 5 bases, and 14 bases separated the two germline ends. CDR3 loop: CASSLDRSSWETQYF. DNA for the CDR3: TGCGCCAGCAGCTTGGACAGGAGCAGCTGGGAGACCCAGTACTTC. The whole variable domain, remainder taken from reference TRBV5-1 and TRBJ2-5, is KAGVTQTPRYLIKTRGQQVTLSCSPISGHRSVSWYQQTPGQGLQFLFEYFSETQRNKGNFPGRFSGRQFSNSRSEMNVSTLELGDSALYLCASSLDRSSWETQYFGPGTRLLVL.

The gene calls are TRBV30 and TRBJ2-3; D is undetermined. The V gene's germline CDR1 is GTSNPN and CDR2 SVGIG (reference sequence). The CDR3 sequence is 15 residues long. Trimming took off 3 bases at V and 2 bases at J, with 15 bases between the two ends. The CDR3, as DNA: TGTGCCTGGAGGAGGCTCAAGAGCGTCACAGATACGCAGTATTTT. This encodes CAWRRLKSVTDTQYF.

The genes are TRBV7-9 and TRBJ2-7, with 8 bases matching TRBD2. Germline CDR1 reads SEHNR; CDR2 reads FQNEAQ (reference sequence). CDR3 length: 14 residues. With V trimmed by 3 bases and J by 6 bases, 7 bases remained unmatched. The CDR3 region has the DNA TGTGCCAGCAGCTTCGGGGGGGCCCTCGGCGAGCAGTACTTC. Amino acids: CASSFGGALGEQYF.

V and J are TRBV14 and TRBJ2-2, with TRBD2 matching over 11 bases. CDR3 length equals 17 residues. Germline V lookup: CDR1 SGHDN, CDR2 FVKESK. Trimming removed 0 bases from V and 5 bases from J; junction bases left unmatched: 5. CDR3 nucleotides: TGTGCCAGCAGCCAAGAAACTAGCGGGAGTAGAACCGGGGAGCTGTTTTTT. Protein sequence: CASSQETSGSRTGELFF.

The CDR3 region has the DNA TGTGCCATCAGACCGGGGACAGCCACCTACGAGCAGTACTTC. Translation: CAIRPGTATYEQYF. The chain combines TRBV10-3 with TRBJ2-7, with 7 bases identical to TRBD1. V was clipped by 6 bases and J by 2 bases; unmatched bases: 7. CDR1 is ENHRY, CDR2 SYGVKD, per germline. The CDR3 is 14 amino acids.

This chain links TRBV18 with TRBJ2-7; D uncertain. Germline-derived CDR1 and CDR2 are KGHSH and LQKENI. The CDR3 has 15 amino acids. V was pared by 4 bases and J by 3 bases, with 16 bases between. For the CDR3, the DNA is TGTGCCAGCTCACTGGGTTCGGGTAGCCACTACGAGCAGTACTTC. This gives the protein CASSLGSGSHYEQYF.

This chain connects TRBV18 to TRBJ2-5, with D tentatively TRBD2 (6 bases). The CDR3 consists of 18 residues. Germline CDR1 KGHSH, CDR2 LQKENI. Trimming took 2 bases from V and 5 from J, leaving 24 bases between them. The CDR3 DNA sequence: TGTGCCAGCTCACCAATGTACGGGACTCAGACTCCCCACGAGACCCAGTACTTC. It specifies CASSPMYGTQTPHETQYF. The variable domain in full, with the rest retrieved from reference TRBV18 and TRBJ2-5, is NAGVMQNPRHLVRRRGQEARLRCSPMKGHSHVYWYRQLPEEGLKFMVYLQKENIIDESGMPKERFSAEFPKEGPSILRIQQVVRGDSAAYFCASSPMYGTQTPHETQYFGPGTRLLVL.